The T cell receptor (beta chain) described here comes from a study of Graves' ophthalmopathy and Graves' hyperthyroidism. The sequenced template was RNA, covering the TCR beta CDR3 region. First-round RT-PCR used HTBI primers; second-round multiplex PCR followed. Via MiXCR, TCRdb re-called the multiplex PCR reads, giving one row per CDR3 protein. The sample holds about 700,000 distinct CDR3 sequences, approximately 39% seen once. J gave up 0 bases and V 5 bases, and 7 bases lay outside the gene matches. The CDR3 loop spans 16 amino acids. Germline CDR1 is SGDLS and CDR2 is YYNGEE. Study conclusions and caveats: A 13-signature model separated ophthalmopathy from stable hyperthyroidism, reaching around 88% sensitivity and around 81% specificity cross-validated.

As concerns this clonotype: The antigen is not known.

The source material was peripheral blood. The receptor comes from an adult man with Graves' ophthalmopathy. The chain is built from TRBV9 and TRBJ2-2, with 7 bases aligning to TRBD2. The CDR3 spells CASSGPGTTNTGELFF. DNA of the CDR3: TGTGCCAGCAGTGGCCCCGGGACTACGAACACCGGGGAGCTGTTTTTT.